This TCR beta chain was found in a study of memory CD4+ T cells and cytomegalovirus serostatus (dated by TCRdb to between 2018 and 2021). General notes on the study: The 33 healthy Belgian adults in the cohort included 9 who were CMV seropositive and roughly 24 who were CMV seronegative. CD4+ memory TCRbeta repertoires of a Belgian cohort with known cytomegalovirus serostatus were sequenced in order to replicate a published TCR-based CMV serostatus classifier. Study-level results and caveats: On the Belgian cohort, the classifier built on the original framework reached a median bootstrapped AUC of around 0.96, with a 95% CI of 0.76-1.00. Only CD4+CD45RO+ memory cells were sequenced, in contrast to the original study, which included naive and memory CD4+ and CD8+ populations. For predicting CMV serostatus, the median bootstrapped AUC was roughly 0.96 using the original framework and 0.91 using a US-trained random forest. Of more than 150 previously reported CMV-associated TCRbeta sequences, about 72 appeared in the CD4+ memory repertoires, each in one to five individuals. The results were read as suggesting that the CMV-associated TCR signature is, for the most part, present in the CD4+ memory repertoire.

The Quick-DNA Microprep Kit was used to extract genomic DNA from the sorted cells. TCRbeta DNA was amplified with the immunoSEQ hsTCRbeta kit following the manufacturer's protocol. TCRbeta libraries were sequenced on an Illumina MiSeq instrument. On the study's bioinformatics: After out-of-frame sequences were removed, 2 million to 2.5 million distinct TCRbeta sequences remained, averaging about 66,813 per individual. Two values were used to score each individual: the count of 164 previously reported CMV-associated TCRbeta sequences and the total count of productive distinct TCRbeta sequences. A beta-binomial model was reimplemented in Python, and scikit-learn random forests with default parameters were trained on US cohort data. Classifier performance on the Belgian cohort was summarized as median AUC with percentile confidence intervals over 10,000 bootstrap iterations. TCRdb took over this immuneACCESS table, retaining in-frame rearrangements with V and J assigned. Such tables are incomplete; in checked studies, under half of the missing clones stem from an unresolved V gene, and the remainder is unexplained. V and J calls and clone size are those listed in that table; D and trimming were worked out from the DNA. The sample table records 45,000 to 65,000 clones; about three quarters of these occur just once. The ten largest clones add up to approximately 1.5% of the sample.

Deletion took 3 bases off V and 10 bases off J, with a span of 10 bases between the germline ends. Inclusive of the bounding cysteine and phenylalanine, the CDR3 is 13 residues long. Solely the CDR3 DNA is kept, with 39 bases framed from the first base. According to the germline V gene, CDR1 reads SGHTA and CDR2 reads FQGNSA. A FACSAria II was used to sort memory CD4+ T cells, defined as single viable CD3+CD4+CD8-CD45RO+ cells. CMV serostatus was determined with a Roche Elecsys assay detecting serum IgG against CMV pp150, pp28, p38 and p52. After thawing, total CD4+ T cells were enriched by positive selection with CD4 magnetic microbeads. The samples came from a separate study whose specific focus was interrogating the CD4+ T cell memory repertoire. Peripheral blood mononuclear cells were isolated and cryopreserved according to standard operating procedures, and serum was kept at -80 degrees C. The staining used CD3-PerCP (BW264/56), CD4-APC (RPA-T4), CD45RO-PE (UCHT1) and CD8-Pacific Orange (3B5) antibodies, and Sytox blue was used to exclude non-viable cells.

In the case of this clone: The specificity of this receptor is unknown. Base qualities are missing; no much larger clone stands one base away.

The chain is made from TRBV7-2 and TRBJ1-6; the D gene is perhaps TRBD1, from 5 matching bases. The sample consisted of memory CD4+ T cells from blood. The clonotype was recovered from an adult in good health and CMV-seropositive. The CDR3 reads as follows: CASSLGGGSPLHF. The sequence in DNA is TGTGCCAGCAGCTTGGGGGGAGGATCACCCCTCCACTTT.